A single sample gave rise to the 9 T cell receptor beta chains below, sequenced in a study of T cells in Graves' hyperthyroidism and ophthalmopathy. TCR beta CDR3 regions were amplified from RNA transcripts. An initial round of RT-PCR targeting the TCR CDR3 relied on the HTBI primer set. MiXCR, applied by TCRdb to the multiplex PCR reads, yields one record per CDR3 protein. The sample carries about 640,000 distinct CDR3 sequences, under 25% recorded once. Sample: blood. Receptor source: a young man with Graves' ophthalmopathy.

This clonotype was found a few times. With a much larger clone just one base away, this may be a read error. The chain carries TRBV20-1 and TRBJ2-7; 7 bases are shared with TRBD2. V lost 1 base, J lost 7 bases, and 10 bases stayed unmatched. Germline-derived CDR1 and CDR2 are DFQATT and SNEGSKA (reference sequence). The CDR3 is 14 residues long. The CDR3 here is CSARVGGRAFEQYF. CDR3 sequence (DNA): TGCAGTGCTAGAGTGGGGGGGAGGGCGTTTGAGCAGTACTTC.

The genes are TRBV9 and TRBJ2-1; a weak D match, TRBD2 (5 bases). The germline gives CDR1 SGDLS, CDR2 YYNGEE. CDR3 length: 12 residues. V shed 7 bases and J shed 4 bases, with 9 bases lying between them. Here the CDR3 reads CASGSKYNEQFF. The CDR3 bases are TGTGCCAGCGGGAGCAAGTACAATGAGCAGTTCTTC.

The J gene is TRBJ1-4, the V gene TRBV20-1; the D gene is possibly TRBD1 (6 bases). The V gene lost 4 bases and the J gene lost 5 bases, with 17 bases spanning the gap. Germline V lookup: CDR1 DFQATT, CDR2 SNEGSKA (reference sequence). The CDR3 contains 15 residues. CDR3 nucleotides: TGCAGTGCTACCTCGGGGGCAGGGCTGAATGAAAAACTGTTTTTT. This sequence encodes CSATSGAGLNEKLFF.

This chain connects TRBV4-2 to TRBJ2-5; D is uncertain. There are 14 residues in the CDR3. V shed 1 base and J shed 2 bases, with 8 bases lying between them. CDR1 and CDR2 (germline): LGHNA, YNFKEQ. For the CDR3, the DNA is TGTGCCAGCAGCCAAGTTTCGGGTCAAGAGACCCAGTACTTC. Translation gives CASSQVSGQETQYF.

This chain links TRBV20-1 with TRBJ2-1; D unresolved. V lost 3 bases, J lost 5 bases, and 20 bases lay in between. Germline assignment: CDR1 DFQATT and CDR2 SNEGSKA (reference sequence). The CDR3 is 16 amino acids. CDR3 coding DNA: TGCAGTGCTAGGTCCGCTTATCATGGGGATAACAATGAGCAGTTCTTC. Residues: CSARSAYHGDNNEQFF.

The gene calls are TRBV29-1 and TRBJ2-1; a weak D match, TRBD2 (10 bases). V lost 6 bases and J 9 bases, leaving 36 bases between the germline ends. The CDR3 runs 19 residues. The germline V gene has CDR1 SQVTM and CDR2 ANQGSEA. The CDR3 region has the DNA TGCAGCGTCCGATACAGGGGGCCTAGCGGGAGTGGGGGGAGGAGTGAGCAGTTCTTC. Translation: CSVRYRGPSGSGGRSEQFF.

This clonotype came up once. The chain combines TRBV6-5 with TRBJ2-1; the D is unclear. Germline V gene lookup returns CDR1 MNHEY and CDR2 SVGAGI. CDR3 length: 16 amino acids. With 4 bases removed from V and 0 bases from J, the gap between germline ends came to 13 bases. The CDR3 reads CASSFVLSSSYNEQFF. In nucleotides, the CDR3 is TGTGCCAGCAGTTTCGTACTCAGTAGCTCCTACAATGAGCAGTTCTTC.

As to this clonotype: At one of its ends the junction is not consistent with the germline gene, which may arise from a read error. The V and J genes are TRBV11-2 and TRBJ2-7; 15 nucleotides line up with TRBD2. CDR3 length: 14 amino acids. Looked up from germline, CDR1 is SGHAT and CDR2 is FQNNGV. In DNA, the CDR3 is TGTGCCAGCAGTTTTGATGCCGGGACTAGCGGGAGGAGGTTC. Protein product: CASSFDAGTSGRRF.

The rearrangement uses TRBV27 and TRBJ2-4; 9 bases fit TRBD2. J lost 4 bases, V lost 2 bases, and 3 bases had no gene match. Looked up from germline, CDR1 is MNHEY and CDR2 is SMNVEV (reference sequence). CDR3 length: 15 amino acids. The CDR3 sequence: CASSLRGRDKNIQYF. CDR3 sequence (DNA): TGTGCCAGCAGTTTACGCGGGAGGGATAAAAACATTCAGTACTTC.